This TCR beta chain is drawn from a study of PD-1 and CTLA-4 blockade in melanoma. This CDR3 has 16 amino acids. The V gene's germline CDR1 is SGHNT and CDR2 YYREEE (reference sequence). J was trimmed by 5 bases and V by 4 bases; bases with no gene match: 10. Sequencing used immunoSEQ multiplex PCR; TCRdb keeps in-frame clones, though not all of them. The table lists 9,500 to 13,000 clones, 82% of them singletons. In this sample, this clone turned up a few times. This material consisted of CD8+ T cells from peripheral blood, taken from a patient given anti-PD-1 treatment. The V and J genes are TRBV5-4 and TRBJ2-1, with 9 bases lining up with TRBD1. This TCR derives from a human donor with melanoma. The DNA for the CDR3 is TGTGCCAGCAGCACCAGACAGGGGGTTTTACACAATGAGCAGTTCTTC. This encodes CASSTRQGVLHNEQFF.